The present TCR beta chain was sequenced within a study of Graves' ophthalmopathy and Graves' hyperthyroidism. For the study at large: Upon initial diagnosis and before any treatment, peripheral blood was collected.

This clonotype was counted ten times or more. Trimming removed 6 bases from V and 1 base from J, with 12 bases in between. Germline values: CDR1 MDHEN, CDR2 SYDVKM. The CDR3 length is 14 residues. TCR beta CDR3 amplification used RNA transcripts. Scientists carried out first-round RT-PCR using HTBI primers and then a second-round multiplex PCR. MiXCR, run by TCRdb on the multiplex PCR reads, gives a single entry per CDR3 protein. The sample holds 200,000 to 250,000 distinct CDR3 sequences, roughly 21% seen once. Other autoimmune diseases, uncontrolled infections, pregnancy or lactation excluded patients from enrollment.

This sequence joins TRBV28 and TRBJ2-5; D is ambiguous. Source material: peripheral blood. The source of this sequence is a woman aged 50 to 60 with Graves' ophthalmopathy. The CDR3 here is CASSSGPSQETQYF. CDR3 DNA sequence: TGTGCCAGCAGCTCCGGACCGAGCCAAGAGACCCAGTACTTC.